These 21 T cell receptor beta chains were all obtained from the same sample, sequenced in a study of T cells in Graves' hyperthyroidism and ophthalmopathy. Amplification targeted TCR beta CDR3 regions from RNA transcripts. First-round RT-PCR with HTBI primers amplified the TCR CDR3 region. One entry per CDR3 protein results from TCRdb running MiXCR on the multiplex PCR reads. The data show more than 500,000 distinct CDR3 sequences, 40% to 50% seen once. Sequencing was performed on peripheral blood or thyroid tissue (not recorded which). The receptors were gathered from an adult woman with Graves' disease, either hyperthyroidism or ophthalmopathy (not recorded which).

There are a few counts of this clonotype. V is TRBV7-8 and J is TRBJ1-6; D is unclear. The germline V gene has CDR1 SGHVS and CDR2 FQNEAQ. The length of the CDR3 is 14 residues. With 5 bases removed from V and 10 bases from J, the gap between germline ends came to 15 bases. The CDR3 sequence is CASSPIAMGSPLHF. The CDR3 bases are TGTGCCAGCAGCCCTATCGCCATGGGCTCACCCCTCCACTTT.

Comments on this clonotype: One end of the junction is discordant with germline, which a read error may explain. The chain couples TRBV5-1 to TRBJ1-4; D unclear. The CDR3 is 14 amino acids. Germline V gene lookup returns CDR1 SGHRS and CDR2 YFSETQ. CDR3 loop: CASSLGDLNEKLFF. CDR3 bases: TGCGCCAGCAGCTTGGGCGATTTGAATGAAAAATTGTTTTTT.

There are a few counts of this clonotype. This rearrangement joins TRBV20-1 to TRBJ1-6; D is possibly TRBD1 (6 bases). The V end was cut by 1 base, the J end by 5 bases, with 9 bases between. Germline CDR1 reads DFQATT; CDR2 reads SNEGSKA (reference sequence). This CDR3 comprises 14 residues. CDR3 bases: TGCAGTGCTAGAGGGGGGCGGGATAATTCACCCCTCCACTTT. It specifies CSARGGRDNSPLHF.

The DNA of the CDR3 is TGTGCCAGCAGCCTCTATAGCGACGCATCCCTCACGCAGTATTTT. Translated: CASSLYSDASLTQYF. This chain connects TRBV7-2 to TRBJ2-3, with D possibly being TRBD2 (5 bases). The CDR3 spans 15 residues. V lost 5 bases, J lost 9 bases, and 21 bases lay in between. Per germline, CDR1 SGHTA and CDR2 FQGNSA.

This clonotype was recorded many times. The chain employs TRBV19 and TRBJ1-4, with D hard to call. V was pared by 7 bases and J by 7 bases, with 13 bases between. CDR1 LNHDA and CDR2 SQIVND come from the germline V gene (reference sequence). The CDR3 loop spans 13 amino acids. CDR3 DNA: TGTGCCAGTATGAGTACAGCACCTGAAAAACTGTTTTTT. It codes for CASMSTAPEKLFF.

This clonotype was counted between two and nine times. In DNA, the CDR3 is TGCAGCCAAGGGCGGGACAGGGACTACGAGCAGTACTTC. This gives the protein CSQGRDRDYEQYF. The chain recombines TRBV29-1 with TRBJ2-7; TRBD1 aligns across 9 bases. V was pared by 8 bases and J by 3 bases, with 8 bases of the junction left unmatched. This CDR3 comprises 13 residues. Germline CDR1 reads SQVTM; CDR2 reads ANQGSEA.

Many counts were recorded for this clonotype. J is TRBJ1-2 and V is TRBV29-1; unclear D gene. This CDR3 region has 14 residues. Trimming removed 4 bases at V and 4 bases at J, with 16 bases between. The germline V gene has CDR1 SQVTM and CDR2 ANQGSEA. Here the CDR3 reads CSVVPAGRGYGYTF. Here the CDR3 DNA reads TGCAGCGTTGTTCCGGCCGGACGGGGCTATGGCTACACCTTC.

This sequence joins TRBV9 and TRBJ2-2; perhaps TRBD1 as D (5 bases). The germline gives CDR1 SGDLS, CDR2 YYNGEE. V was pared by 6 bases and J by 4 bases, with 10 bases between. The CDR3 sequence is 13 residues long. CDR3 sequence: CASTLTGTGELFF. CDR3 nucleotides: TGTGCCAGCACCCTTACAGGCACCGGGGAGCTGTTTTTT. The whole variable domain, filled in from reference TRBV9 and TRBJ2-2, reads DSGVTQTPKHLITATGQRVTLRCSPRSGDLSVYWYQQSLDQGLQFLIQYYNGEERAKGNILERFSAQQFPDLHSELNLSSLELGDSALYFCASTLTGTGELFFGEGSRLTVL.

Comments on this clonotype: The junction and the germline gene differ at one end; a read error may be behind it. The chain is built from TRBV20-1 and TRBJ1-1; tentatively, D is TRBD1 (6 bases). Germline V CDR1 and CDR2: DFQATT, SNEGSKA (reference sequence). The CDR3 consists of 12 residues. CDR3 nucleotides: TGCAGCGCTAGACCCGACAGGTTTGAAACTTTCTTT. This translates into CSARPDRFETFF.

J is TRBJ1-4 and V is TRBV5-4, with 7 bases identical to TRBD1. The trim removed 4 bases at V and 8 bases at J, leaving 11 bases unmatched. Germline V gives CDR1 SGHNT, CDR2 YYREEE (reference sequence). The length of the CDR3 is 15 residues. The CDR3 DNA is TGTGCCAGCAGCCCAAACAGGGGTGATGGAGAAAAACTGTTTTTT. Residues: CASSPNRGDGEKLFF.

Written as DNA, the CDR3 is TGCGCCAGCAGCTTGAACGTCATGAACACTGAAGCTTTCTTT. It is translated as CASSLNVMNTEAFF. The V gene is TRBV5-1, the J gene TRBJ1-1; D gene uncertain. V shed 1 base and J shed 0 bases, with 7 bases lying between them. Germline CDR1 is SGHRS and CDR2 is YFSETQ. This CDR3 has 14 amino acids.

CDR3 coding DNA: TGTGCCAGCAGCTACTTCAGGGGAGGGCCCGAGACCCAGTACTTC. This encodes CASSYFRGGPETQYF. This chain uses TRBV7-2 with TRBJ2-5, with D perhaps matching TRBD2 (7 bases). The germline CDR1 and CDR2 sequences are SGHTA and FQGNSA. The V end was cut by 4 bases, the J end by 5 bases, with 17 bases between. This CDR3 is 15 amino acids long.

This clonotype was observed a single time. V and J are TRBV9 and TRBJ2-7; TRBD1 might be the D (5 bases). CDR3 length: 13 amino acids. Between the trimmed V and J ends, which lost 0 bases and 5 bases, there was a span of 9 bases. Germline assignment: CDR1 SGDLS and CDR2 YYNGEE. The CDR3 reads CASSVEGRDEQYF. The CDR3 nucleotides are TGTGCCAGCAGCGTAGAGGGGCGCGACGAGCAGTACTTC.

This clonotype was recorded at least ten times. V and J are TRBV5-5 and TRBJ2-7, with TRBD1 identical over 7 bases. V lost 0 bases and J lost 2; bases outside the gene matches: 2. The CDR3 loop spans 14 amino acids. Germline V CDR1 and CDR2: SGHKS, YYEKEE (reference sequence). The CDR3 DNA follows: TGTGCCAGCAGCTTGGAGGGACAGCCCTACGAGCAGTACTTC. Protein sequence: CASSLEGQPYEQYF.

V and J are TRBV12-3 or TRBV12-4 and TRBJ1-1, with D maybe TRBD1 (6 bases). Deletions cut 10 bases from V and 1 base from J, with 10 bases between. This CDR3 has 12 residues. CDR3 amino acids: CATATGNTEAFF. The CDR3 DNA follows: TGTGCCACGGCGACAGGGAACACTGAAGCTTTCTTT.

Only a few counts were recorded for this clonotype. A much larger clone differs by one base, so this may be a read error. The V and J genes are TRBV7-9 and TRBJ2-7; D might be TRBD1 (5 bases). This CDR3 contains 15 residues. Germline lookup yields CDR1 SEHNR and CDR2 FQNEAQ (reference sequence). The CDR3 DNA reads TGTGCCGGCAGCTTAGGGCAGGGTAGCTCCTACGAGCAGTACTTC. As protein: CAGSLGQGSSYEQYF.

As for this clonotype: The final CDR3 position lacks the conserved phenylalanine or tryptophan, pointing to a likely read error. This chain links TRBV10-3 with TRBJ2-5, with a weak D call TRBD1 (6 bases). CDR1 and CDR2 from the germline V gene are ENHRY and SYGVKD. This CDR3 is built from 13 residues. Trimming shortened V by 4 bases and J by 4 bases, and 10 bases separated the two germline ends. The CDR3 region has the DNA TGTGCCATCAGTGGGTCAGGGGCAGAGACCCAGTACCCC. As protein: CAISGSGAETQYP.

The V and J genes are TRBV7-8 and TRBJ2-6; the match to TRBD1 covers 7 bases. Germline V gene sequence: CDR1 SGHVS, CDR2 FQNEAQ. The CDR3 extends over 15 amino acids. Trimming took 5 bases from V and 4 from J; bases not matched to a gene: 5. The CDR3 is CASSIGQAGANVLTF. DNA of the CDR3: TGTGCCAGCAGCATCGGACAGGCGGGGGCCAACGTCCTGACTTTC.

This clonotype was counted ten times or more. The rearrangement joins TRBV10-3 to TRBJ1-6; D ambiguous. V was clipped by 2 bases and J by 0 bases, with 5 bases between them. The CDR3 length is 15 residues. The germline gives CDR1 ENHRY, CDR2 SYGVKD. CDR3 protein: CAISEISSYNSPLHF. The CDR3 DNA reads TGTGCCATCAGTGAGATCAGCTCCTATAATTCACCCCTCCACTTT.

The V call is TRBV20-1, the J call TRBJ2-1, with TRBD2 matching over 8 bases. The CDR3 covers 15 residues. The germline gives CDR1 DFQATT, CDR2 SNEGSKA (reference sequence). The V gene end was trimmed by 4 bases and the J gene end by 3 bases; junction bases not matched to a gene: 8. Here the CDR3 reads CSAILAGRDYNEQFF. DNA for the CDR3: TGCAGTGCTATCTTAGCGGGGCGCGACTACAATGAGCAGTTCTTC.

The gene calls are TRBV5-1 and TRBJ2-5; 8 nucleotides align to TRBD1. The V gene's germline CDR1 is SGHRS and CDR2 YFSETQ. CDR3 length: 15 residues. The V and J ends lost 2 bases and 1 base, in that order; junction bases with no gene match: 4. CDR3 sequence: CASSFQGAGQETQYF. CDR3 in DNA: TGCGCCAGCAGCTTCCAGGGGGCAGGCCAAGAGACCCAGTACTTC. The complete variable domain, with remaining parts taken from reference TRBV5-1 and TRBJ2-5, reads KAGVTQTPRYLIKTRGQQVTLSCSPISGHRSVSWYQQTPGQGLQFLFEYFSETQRNKGNFPGRFSGRQFSNSRSEMNVSTLELGDSALYLCASSFQGAGQETQYFGPGTRLLVL.